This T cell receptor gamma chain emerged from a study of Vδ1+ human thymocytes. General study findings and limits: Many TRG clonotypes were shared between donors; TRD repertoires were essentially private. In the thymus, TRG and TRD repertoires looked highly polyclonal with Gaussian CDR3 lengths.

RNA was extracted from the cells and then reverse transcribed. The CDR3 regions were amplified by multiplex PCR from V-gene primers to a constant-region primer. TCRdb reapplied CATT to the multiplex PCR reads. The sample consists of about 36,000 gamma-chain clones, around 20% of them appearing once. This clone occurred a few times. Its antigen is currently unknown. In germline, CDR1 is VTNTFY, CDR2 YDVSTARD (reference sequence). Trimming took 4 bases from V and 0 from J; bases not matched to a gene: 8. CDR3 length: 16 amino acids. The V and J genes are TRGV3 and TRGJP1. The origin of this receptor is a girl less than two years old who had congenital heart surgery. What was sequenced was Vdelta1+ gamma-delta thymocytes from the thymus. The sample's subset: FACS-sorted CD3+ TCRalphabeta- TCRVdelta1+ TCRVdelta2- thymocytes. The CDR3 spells CATWDLSYTTGWFKIF. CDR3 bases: TGTGCCACCTGGGATCTATCTTATACCACTGGTTGGTTCAAGATATTT.